A single sample is the source of the 29 T cell receptor beta chains below, sequenced in a study of OX40 agonist ivuxolimab in advanced cancers. Profiling relied on immunoSEQ multiplex PCR, and the TCRdb table lists in-frame clones only, not all of them. The sample yields about 61,000 clones, about 88% seen once. This material consisted of CD4+ or CD8+ T cells sorted from blood, taken in a trial of the OX40 agonist ivuxolimab. The receptors stem from an adult with an advanced solid tumor such as melanoma, head and neck, liver or kidney cancer.

The gene calls are TRBV9 and TRBJ1-1; weak D call: TRBD1 (5 bases). Germline CDR1 and CDR2: SGDLS and YYNGEE. The CDR3 covers 12 residues. Trimming removed 3 bases at V and 10 bases at J, with 13 bases between. CDR3 region: CASSAAEGRAFF. The DNA of the CDR3 is TGTGCCAGCAGCGCCGCGGAGGGGAGAGCTTTCTTT.

The chain has TRBV29-1 and TRBJ2-3; 13 bases map to TRBD2. Germline loops: CDR1 SQVTM, CDR2 ANQGSEA. The trim removed 6 bases at V and 4 bases at J, leaving 4 bases unmatched. The CDR3 has 14 amino acids. The CDR3 is CSVGTSGIADTQYF. Written as DNA, the CDR3 is TGCAGCGTGGGGACTAGCGGGATCGCAGATACGCAGTATTTT.

This chain links TRBV5-5 with TRBJ2-3; D might be TRBD2 (6 bases). V gave up 6 bases and J gave up 3 bases, with 17 bases separating them. Germline assignment: CDR1 SGHKS and CDR2 YYEKEE (reference sequence). CDR3 length: 15 amino acids. The CDR3 DNA reads as TGTGCCAGCACCGTAACTTGGGCGGGGACAGATACGCAGTATTTT. This translates into CASTVTWAGTDTQYF.

The V and J genes are TRBV5-4 and TRBJ2-5, with a tentative D call TRBD1 (6 bases). The CDR3 consists of 13 residues. Germline CDR1 SGHNT, CDR2 YYREEE (reference sequence). Trimming removed 3 bases from V and 5 bases from J, with 11 bases in between. The CDR3 region is CASSSTGRETQYF. The DNA of the CDR3 is TGTGCCAGCAGCTCAACAGGGCGGGAGACCCAGTACTTC.

The chain has TRBV5-1 and TRBJ2-5; D is possibly TRBD2 (6 bases). Trimming cost V 1 base and J 3 bases, with 13 bases left between them. The germline gives CDR1 SGHRS, CDR2 YFSETQ. The CDR3 runs 15 residues. Here the CDR3 reads CASSLFRGKEETQYF. The CDR3 DNA is TGCGCCAGCAGCTTGTTTCGCGGGAAGGAAGAGACCCAGTACTTC.

This clone has just one count. The rearrangement joins TRBV19 to TRBJ2-1; D call uncertain. V shed 1 base and J shed 6 bases, with 4 bases lying between them. The CDR3 covers 12 residues. The V gene's germline CDR1 is LNHDA and CDR2 SQIVND (reference sequence). For the CDR3, the DNA is TGTGCCAGTAGTATAGTCAGCAATGAGCAGTTCTTC. Amino acids: CASSIVSNEQFF.

The chain uses TRBV2 and TRBJ1-1, with D unclear. Trimming stripped 4 bases from V and 0 bases from J, with 6 bases between. The CDR3 runs 13 residues. Germline-derived CDR1 and CDR2 are SNHLY and FYNNEI. CDR3 residues: CASSVGLNTEAFF. CDR3 nucleotides: TGTGCCAGCAGTGTCGGATTGAACACTGAAGCTTTCTTT. The full variable domain, completed using reference TRBV2 and TRBJ1-1, is EPEVTQTPSHQVTQMGQEVILRCVPISNHLYFYWYRQILGQKVEFLVSFYNNEISEKSEIFDDQFSVERPDGSNFTLKIRSTKLEDSAMYFCASSVGLNTEAFFGQGTRLTVV.

The chain combines TRBV5-1 with TRBJ2-5, with 10 bases matching TRBD2. Germline V gene data show CDR1 as SGHRS and CDR2 as YFSETQ. This CDR3 is 16 amino acids long. Trimming took 4 bases from V and 4 from J; bases not matched to a gene: 10. In nucleotides, the CDR3 is TGCGCCAGCAGCCCCACTGGGACTAGCGTGGGAGAGACCCAGTACTTC. Encoded protein: CASSPTGTSVGETQYF.

V and J are TRBV18 and TRBJ1-2; 12 bases agree with TRBD1. Germline V gene lookup returns CDR1 KGHSH and CDR2 LQKENI. The CDR3 is 15 amino acids. V gave up 3 bases and J gave up 7 bases; unmatched junction bases: 6. The DNA of the CDR3 is TGTGCCAGCTCACCGACGGGACAGGGGGCGTCTGGCTACACCTTC. Encoded protein: CASSPTGQGASGYTF.

This clone was recorded a few times. V is TRBV6-5 and J is TRBJ2-7, with TRBD2 matching 8 bases. The CDR3 spans 12 residues. CDR1 MNHEY and CDR2 SVGAGI come from the germline V gene. The DNA of the CDR3 is TGTGCGTTGGCGCTAGCGGGCTACGAGCAGTACTTC. Amino acids: CALALAGYEQYF.

This sequence joins TRBV9 and TRBJ1-5, with a tentative D call TRBD1 (5 bases). The V gene's germline CDR1 is SGDLS and CDR2 YYNGEE. The CDR3 spans 14 residues. V dropped 3 bases and J dropped 4 bases, with 11 bases sitting between them. The CDR3 reads CASSASGLNQPQHF. The CDR3, as DNA: TGTGCCAGCAGCGCGTCGGGGCTTAATCAGCCCCAGCATTTT.

The DNA for the CDR3 is TGCGCCAGCAGCACTAGCGGGGGGGCTGGGGAGCAGTTCTTC. Protein product: CASSTSGGAGEQFF. The rearrangement joins TRBV5-1 to TRBJ2-1; 13 positions match TRBD2. V shed 4 bases, J shed 10 bases, and the junction held 5 bases outside the gene matches. This CDR3 spans 14 amino acids. Germline CDR1 reads SGHRS; CDR2 reads YFSETQ.

The V call is TRBV6-5, the J call TRBJ1-5; perhaps TRBD1 as D (5 bases). This CDR3 contains 13 residues. V lost 4 bases, J lost 1 base, and 5 bases lay in between. Germline CDR1 and CDR2: MNHEY and SVGAGI. CDR3 nucleotides: TGTGCCAGCAGTTGGGACAGCAATCAGCCCCAGCATTTT. It encodes CASSWDSNQPQHF.

Points on this clone: At one end the junction does not follow the germline gene, possibly because of a read error. The chain joins TRBV7-2 to TRBJ2-5, with unresolved D. There are 14 residues in the CDR3. Germline lookup yields CDR1 SGHTA and CDR2 FQGNSA. The CDR3 bases are TGTGCCAACAGCCCGAGTTCAAGTTGGGAGACCCAGTACTTC. It encodes CANSPSSSWETQYF. Full variable domain (outside the CDR3, taken from reference TRBV7-2 and TRBJ2-5): GAGVSQSPSNKVTEKGKDVELRCDPISGHTALYWYRQSLGQGLEFLIYFQGNSAPDKSGLPSDRFSAERTGGSVSTLTIQRTQQEDSAVYLCANSPSSSWETQYFGPGTRLLVL.

This sequence joins TRBV9 and TRBJ2-3; the match to TRBD1 covers 11 bases. This CDR3 is built from 16 residues. Germline values: CDR1 SGDLS, CDR2 YYNGEE. The V segment lost 4 bases and the J segment 4 bases; nucleotides outside the gene matches: 8. The CDR3 DNA reads as TGTGCCAGCAGCTCGGACAGGGGGCGAGGCCCAGATACGCAGTATTTT. This sequence encodes CASSSDRGRGPDTQYF.

The chain couples TRBV2 to TRBJ2-7, with TRBD1 matching over 12 bases. The CDR3 has 15 residues. From germline, CDR1 is SNHLY and CDR2 FYNNEI. Trimming took 5 bases from V and 2 from J; bases not matched to a gene: 4. In DNA form, the CDR3 reads TGTGCCAGCAGTCCCCGGGACAGGGGGCCCTACGAGCAGTACTTC. This sequence encodes CASSPRDRGPYEQYF.

The V gene is TRBV7-2, the J gene TRBJ1-2, with 9 bases fitting TRBD1. The CDR3 covers 16 residues. Trimming cost V 2 bases and J 3 bases; bases outside gene matches: 7. Per the germline V gene, CDR1 is SGHTA and CDR2 is FQGNSA. CDR3 protein: CASSLTRTGGDYGYTF. CDR3 coding DNA: TGTGCCAGCAGCTTAACCCGTACAGGGGGCGACTATGGCTACACCTTC.

V usage is TRBV5-1 and J usage is TRBJ2-2; TRBD2 might be the D (6 bases). The V end was cut by 4 bases, the J end by 5 bases, with 18 bases between. The CDR3 has 16 amino acids. Looked up from germline, CDR1 is SGHRS and CDR2 is YFSETQ. The CDR3 coding sequence is TGCGCCAGCAGCACCCAGACTAGTAGTAAGACCGGGGAGCTGTTTTTT. This sequence encodes CASSTQTSSKTGELFF.

The chain uses TRBV19 and TRBJ2-1, with a weak D call TRBD1 (5 bases). With 3 bases removed from V and 5 bases from J, the gap between germline ends came to 14 bases. Germline-derived CDR1 and CDR2 are LNHDA and SQIVND (reference sequence). This CDR3 region has 15 residues. The CDR3 DNA follows: TGTGCCAGTAGTATTAGTCAGGGCGTGGACAATGAGCAGTTCTTC. Amino acids: CASSISQGVDNEQFF.

The chain recombines TRBV28 with TRBJ1-2; D call uncertain. V dropped 4 bases and J dropped 5 bases, with 8 bases sitting between them. CDR3 size: 12 residues. Germline CDR1 and CDR2: MDHEN and SYDVKM. CDR3 sequence: CASSYRIYGYTF. DNA for the CDR3: TGTGCCAGCAGTTACCGAATATATGGCTACACCTTC.

The chain combines TRBV30 with TRBJ1-2; 9 bases map to TRBD1. CDR1 and CDR2 (germline): GTSNPN, SVGIG (reference sequence). This CDR3 region has 13 residues. Losses at the gene ends were 4 bases for V and 2 bases for J; bases not matched to a gene: 2. The CDR3 here is CAWMGTGNYGYTF. The CDR3 nucleotides are TGTGCCTGGATGGGGACAGGGAACTATGGCTACACCTTC. The whole variable domain, remainder taken from reference TRBV30 and TRBJ1-2, is SQTIHQWPATLVQPVGSPLSLECTVEGTSNPNLYWYRQAAGRGLQLLFYSVGIGQISSEVPQNLSASRPQDRQFILSSKKLLLSDSGFYLCAWMGTGNYGYTFGSGTRLTVV.

The V call is TRBV19, the J call TRBJ1-1; D perhaps matches TRBD1 (6 bases). Germline V gene data show CDR1 as LNHDA and CDR2 as SQIVND (reference sequence). V lost 7 bases and J lost 4, with 10 bases in between. This CDR3 has 12 amino acids. The CDR3 DNA reads TGTGCCAGTAAGGGGGAAATCACTGAAGCTTTCTTT. Amino acids: CASKGEITEAFF.

The V and J genes are TRBV6-1 and TRBJ1-2; no reliable D call. CDR3 length: 13 amino acids. Germline CDR1 and CDR2: MNHNS and SASEGT. V was clipped by 1 base and J by 4 bases, with 7 bases between them. The CDR3 DNA reads as TGTGCCAGCAGTGAAGTGTGGACCTATGGCTACACCTTC. Amino acid sequence: CASSEVWTYGYTF.

This clone was recorded once. The chain is built from TRBV5-1 and TRBJ2-5; tentative D call: TRBD2 (5 bases). V lost 6 bases and J 4 bases, leaving 19 bases between the germline ends. Germline assignment: CDR1 SGHRS and CDR2 YFSETQ. The CDR3 loop spans 15 amino acids. The CDR3 spells CASTLSLGYGETQYF. The CDR3 DNA is TGCGCCAGCACTTTATCACTAGGATACGGAGAGACCCAGTACTTC. Based on the CDR3 plus reference TRBV5-1 and TRBJ2-5, the full variable domain is KAGVTQTPRYLIKTRGQQVTLSCSPISGHRSVSWYQQTPGQGLQFLFEYFSETQRNKGNFPGRFSGRQFSNSRSEMNVSTLELGDSALYLCASTLSLGYGETQYFGPGTRLLVL.

The chain combines TRBV27 with TRBJ1-3, with a weak D call TRBD1 (6 bases). CDR1 is MNHEY, CDR2 SMNVEV, per germline (reference sequence). This CDR3 region has 19 residues. V was cut by 2 bases and J by 4 bases, with 24 bases left in between. CDR3 sequence reads: CASSLPTLTNRVKGNTIYF. CDR3 in DNA: TGTGCCAGCAGTTTACCCACCCTGACAAACAGGGTAAAAGGAAACACCATATATTTT.

The V call is TRBV7-8, the J call TRBJ2-7; TRBD1 matches at 7 bases. This CDR3 spans 15 amino acids. The germline gives CDR1 SGHVS, CDR2 FQNEAQ. Trimming removed 5 bases from V and 5 bases from J; junction bases left unmatched: 12. CDR3 amino acids: CASSPRQGEWNEQYF. As DNA, the CDR3 is TGTGCCAGCAGCCCTAGACAGGGTGAATGGAACGAGCAGTACTTC.

This chain links TRBV20-1 with TRBJ1-1; the D is unclear. Germline CDR1 reads DFQATT; CDR2 reads SNEGSKA (reference sequence). This CDR3 is 11 amino acids long. The germline V and J ends were trimmed by 5 bases and 6 bases, with 10 bases remaining between them. CDR3 DNA: TGCAGTGCTCCACGCAGTTCTGAAGCTTTCTTT. Encoded protein: CSAPRSSEAFF.

The genes are TRBV9 and TRBJ1-4, with D maybe TRBD1 (6 bases). Germline V gives CDR1 SGDLS, CDR2 YYNGEE. This CDR3 has 15 amino acids. V was trimmed by 4 bases and J by 0 bases, leaving 10 bases between them. CDR3 DNA sequence: TGTGCCAGCAGCCCCAGACAGGCAACTAATGAAAAACTGTTTTTT. Protein product: CASSPRQATNEKLFF. Complete variable domain (other parts from reference TRBV9 and TRBJ1-4): DSGVTQTPKHLITATGQRVTLRCSPRSGDLSVYWYQQSLDQGLQFLIQYYNGEERAKGNILERFSAQQFPDLHSELNLSSLELGDSALYFCASSPRQATNEKLFFGSGTQLSVL.

This clone was recorded a few times. This chain links TRBV10-3 with TRBJ2-2, with D possibly being TRBD1 (6 bases). Per germline, CDR1 ENHRY and CDR2 SYGVKD. V dropped 10 bases and J dropped 5 bases, with 17 bases sitting between them. The CDR3 is 14 amino acids. The CDR3 protein is CATYSGTQTGELFF. In DNA, the CDR3 is TGTGCCACCTATTCCGGGACACAGACCGGGGAGCTGTTTTTT.